This T cell receptor (beta chain) was profiled in a study of CXCR4 blockade with PD-1 therapy in pancreatic cancer. The study's findings and limits: Frequent tumor clones were encoded by many distinct rearrangements, suggesting shared antigens. Survival did not correlate with tumor clonality, which averaged around 0.14 versus 0.05. Without paired alpha-beta data, shared specificity of dominant clones is unconfirmed.

Patients who provided the archived tumor blocks had not received neoadjuvant therapy before surgery. Per the germline V gene, CDR1 is SGHNT and CDR2 is YENEEA. The CDR3 has 17 residues. The J segment lost 3 bases and the V segment lost 3 bases, leaving 14 bases of the junction unmatched. TCRdb keeps only in-frame clones here, not all; method: immunoSEQ multiplex PCR. The sample consists of 2,500 to 3,500 clones, 39% of them appearing once. By proportion, this clone is medium-sized (0.01 to 0.1%). Its cognate antigen is unknown. V is TRBV11-3 and J is TRBJ2-7; 7 nucleotides match TRBD1. The specimen sequenced was tumor tissue. This TCR derives from a human donor with pancreatic ductal adenocarcinoma. The chain's CDR3 is CASSLAPSTGMGYEQYF. The DNA of the CDR3 is TGTGCCAGCAGCTTGGCCCCGTCGACAGGGATGGGCTACGAGCAGTACTTC.